This T cell receptor beta chain was retrieved from a study of PD-1 blockade in classical Hodgkin lymphoma. Study at large: Patients had nivolumab dosed at 3 mg/kg, delivered intravenously every 2 weeks.

In regard to this clone: The antigen is not known.

Noted time point: cycle 4 day 1 (C4D1), after less than seven weeks of nivolumab. Autologous stem cell transplantation was followed by relapse in every patient, and brentuximab vedotin exposure varied. Study findings and constraints: TCR diversity rose significantly by C4D1 in CD4+ but not CD8+ cells. It was reported that newly diagnosed patients had less baseline TCR diversity than healthy donors.

The repertoire was sequenced with immunoSEQ multiplex PCR; TCRdb's copy has only in-frame clones and lacks some. The data contain over 70,000 clones, roughly nine tenths of them singletons. The source of this sequence is a human donor with classical Hodgkin lymphoma. The material sequenced was peripheral blood mononuclear cells (PBMCs), taken before the fourth cycle of nivolumab.

The DNA of the CDR3 is TGCGCCAGCAGCCGGGGGACAGGTGGAGAGCAGTACTTC. This translates into CASSRGTGGEQYF. V and J are TRBV5-1 and TRBJ2-7; 8 bases map to TRBD1. The CDR3 contains 13 residues. Germline CDR1 is SGHRS and CDR2 is YFSETQ. The V segment lost 4 bases and the J segment 7 bases; nucleotides outside the gene matches: 7.